This T cell receptor (beta chain) was captured by sequencing in a study of T cell responses to AZD1222 COVID-19 vaccine. General study findings and limits: Repertoire sampling occurred only after the peak T cell response. Females made up more of the donors, who were largely white British, and clonal diversity may have come out too low.

About this clone: The antigen is not known.

Method: immunoSEQ multiplex PCR; TCRdb's copy keeps in-frame clones and lacks some. The sample lists fewer than 110,000 clones; approximately 84% were seen once. The V end was cut by 1 base, the J end by 4 bases, with 4 bases between. Germline values: CDR1 LGHNA, CDR2 YNFKEQ. The CDR3 has 13 residues. The input for sequencing was peripheral blood, taken on day 0 of AZD1222 vaccination. V is TRBV4-2 and J is TRBJ2-2; D is undetermined. The receptor was derived from an adult in good health. The CDR3 DNA reads as TGTGCCAGCAGCCAAGTGAGCACCGGGGAGCTGTTTTTT. It specifies CASSQVSTGELFF.